This T cell receptor (beta chain) derives from a study of blood T cells in healthy people across ages. A J-beta primer mix and a sample-barcoded 5' primer were used in a second PCR of about 7 to 12 cycles. TCRdb re-derived calls from the 5' RACE reads in MiXCR, one entry per CDR3 protein. This sample has roughly 500,000 distinct CDR3 sequences, with approximately 27% found just once. The CDR3 is made up of 14 amino acids. Trimming removed 5 bases from V and 0 bases from J, with 10 bases in between. CDR1 LNHDA and CDR2 SQIVND come from the germline V gene (reference sequence). The sample comprised blood. The V gene is TRBV19, the J gene TRBJ1-1; no definite D call. The TCR was taken from a woman in her 70s in good health. The CDR3 region has the DNA TGTGCCAGTAGTTCAGGACGGATGAACACTGAAGCTTTCTTT. Protein sequence: CASSSGRMNTEAFF.